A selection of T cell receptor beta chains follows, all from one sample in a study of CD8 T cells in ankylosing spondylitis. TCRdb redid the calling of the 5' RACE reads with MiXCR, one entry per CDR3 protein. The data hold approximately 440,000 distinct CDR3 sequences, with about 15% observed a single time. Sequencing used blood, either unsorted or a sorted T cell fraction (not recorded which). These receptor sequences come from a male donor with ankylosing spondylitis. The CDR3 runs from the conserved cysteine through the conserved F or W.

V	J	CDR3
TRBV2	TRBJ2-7	CASSEGGADSYEQYF
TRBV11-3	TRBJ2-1	CASSLEPGTSYNEQFF
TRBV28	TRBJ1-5	CASRSSGRFNQPQHF
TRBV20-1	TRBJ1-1	CSANSPVAEAFF
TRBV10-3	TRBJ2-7	CAISESEDYEQYF
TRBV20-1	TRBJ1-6	CSARALEGRWDSPLHF
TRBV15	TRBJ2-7	CATSRALGTSGGYSYEQYF
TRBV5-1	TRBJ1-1	CASSLDGLVTEAFF
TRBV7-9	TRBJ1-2	CASNPGQGVYGYTF
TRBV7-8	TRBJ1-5	CASSSQHSNQPQHF
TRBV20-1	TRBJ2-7	CSAHPGGRTGTYEQYF
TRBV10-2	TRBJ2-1	CAIQDRGYNEQFF
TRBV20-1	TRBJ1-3	CSATFRSLSGNTIYF
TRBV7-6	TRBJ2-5	CASSLGVILGGETQYF
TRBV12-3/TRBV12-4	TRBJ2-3	CASSLLGAHTDTQYF
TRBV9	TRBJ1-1	CASSPRQGWTEAFF
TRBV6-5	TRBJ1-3	CASSYSGLSGSSGNTIYF
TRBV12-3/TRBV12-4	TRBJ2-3	CASCRTFRTSGKSTDTQYF
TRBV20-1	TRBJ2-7	CSARGRQGPREQYF
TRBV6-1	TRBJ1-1	CASTKTANTEAFF
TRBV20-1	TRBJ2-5	CSAGDRVGETQYF
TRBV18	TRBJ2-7	CASSPSPANEQYF
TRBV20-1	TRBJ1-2	CSARNSDTSGGYTF
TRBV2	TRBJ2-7	CASSAGQSSYEQYF
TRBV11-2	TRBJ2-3	CASSPGTSGRRVTDTQYF
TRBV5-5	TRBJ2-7	CASSTGPPYEQYF
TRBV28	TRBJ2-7	CASTSRTSGRPWEQYF
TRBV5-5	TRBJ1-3	CASSLGHISGNTIYF
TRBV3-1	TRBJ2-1	CASSQDANEQFF
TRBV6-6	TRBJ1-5	CASSYSIQPQHF
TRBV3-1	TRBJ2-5	CASKVTPGETQYF